Described below is a single T cell receptor beta chain sequence and its context. These data are taken from a study of shared T cell receptors in the human thymus. Data came from immunoSEQ multiplex PCR; TCRdb stores just in-frame clones and leaves some out. The sample records 500,000 to 750,000 clones, roughly 90% being singletons. In germline, CDR1 is SNHLY, CDR2 FYNNEI. The junction had 11 bases not matched to a gene; V was cut back by 6 bases and J by 0 bases. CDR3 length: 17 residues. In addition, the sample was reused for a study of human thymus T cells. Per that paper: Both thymic and peripheral blood repertoires showed apparently biased V and J usage. Related research described thymic repertoires that were highly overlapping among unrelated individuals.

The chain couples TRBV2 to TRBJ2-3; TRBD1 matches at 8 bases. What was sequenced was thymocytes. This sequence was found in a boy in the first two years of life with a congenital heart defect. The CDR3 coding sequence is TGTGCCAGCAGACTGAGACTACAGGGGGGAAGCACAGATACGCAGTATTTT. Translated: CASRLRLQGGSTDTQYF.